The following is a TCR beta chain sequence with its context. The V gene lost 5 bases and the J gene lost 6 bases, with 14 bases spanning the gap. Germline CDR1 MDHEN, CDR2 SYDVKM. The CDR3 is 14 amino acids. This record belongs to a study of OX40 agonist ivuxolimab in advanced cancers. Using immunoSEQ multiplex PCR, the repertoire was profiled, and TCRdb retains in-frame clones only, with some absent. Among 15,000 to 20,000 clones listed, 80% to 95% were seen once. This material consisted of CD4+ or CD8+ T cells sorted from blood, taken in a trial of the OX40 agonist ivuxolimab. The J gene is TRBJ1-5, the V gene TRBV28; a weak D match, TRBD1 (5 bases). The receptor was isolated from an adult with an advanced solid tumor such as melanoma, head and neck, liver or kidney cancer. CDR3 sequence reads: CASSPSGLGQPQHF. The CDR3 coding sequence is TGTGCCAGCAGTCCGTCGGGACTCGGTCAGCCCCAGCATTTT. The complete variable domain, with remaining parts taken from reference TRBV28 and TRBJ1-5, reads DVKVTQSSRYLVKRTGEKVFLECVQDMDHENMFWYRQDPGLGLRLIYFSYDVKMKEKGDIPEGYSVSREKKERFSLILESASTNQTSMYLCASSPSGLGQPQHFGDGTRLSIL.